The following is a T cell receptor beta chain sequence with its context. Its cognate antigen is unknown. This sample is drawn from a study of identical twins. Trimming took off 0 bases at V and 1 base at J, with 9 bases between the two ends. Per germline, CDR1 PRHDT and CDR2 FYEKMQ (reference sequence). This CDR3 is 15 amino acids long. Broader study findings: Out-of-frame alpha sequences shared between twins exhibited an excess of low generation probability.

TCRdb recomputed calls from the 5' RACE reads with MiXCR, one row per CDR3 protein. The table lists around 690,000 distinct CDR3 sequences, around 21% of them singletons. The data also belong to a second study, concerning T cells expressing NK-cell markers.

The sample was PBMCs. The receptor was derived from a woman aged 18-29 years in good health. The rearrangement joins TRBV13 to TRBJ1-2; D possibly corresponds to TRBD1 (6 bases). The CDR3 DNA sequence: TGTGCCAGCAGCTTAGGCCGAGGGGGTAACTATGGCTACACCTTC. Amino acid sequence: CASSLGRGGNYGYTF.